The present T cell receptor beta chain was sequenced within a study of blood T cell repertoires in COVID-19. Germline V gene lookup returns CDR1 SGHVS and CDR2 FQNEAQ. The CDR3 has 12 residues. V lost 5 bases and J 7 bases, leaving 8 bases between the germline ends. Assay used: immunoSEQ multiplex PCR; TCRdb lists only in-frame clones, some missing. The sample has about 150,000 clones, about 90% seen once. The clonotype comes from a man in his fifties with acute or convalescent COVID-19. The chain links TRBV7-8 to TRBJ2-2; D not resolved. The specimen was peripheral blood. The DNA of the CDR3 is TGTGCCAGCAGCCCCTGGAGCGGGGAGCTGTTTTTT. It specifies CASSPWSGELFF.